This T cell receptor beta chain came from a study of cytomegalovirus exposure and HLA in healthy donors. The CDR3 is 14 residues long. Trimming pared 6 bases from V and 2 bases from J, leaving 13 bases between. Germline lookup yields CDR1 SGHTA and CDR2 FQGTGA. This clone was seen more than once but under ten times. Its cognate antigen is unknown. The primer mix had 60 Vbeta and 13 Jbeta primers. The data were produced by immunoSEQ multiplex PCR, yet TCRdb's version contains in-frame clones alone and is incomplete. The sample has under 200,000 clones, roughly 80% seen once. The study's findings and limits: Across donors, presence/absence analyses took sequencing depth to be roughly uniform. Later analysis suggested links between common viral pathogens and several top significant clusters.

The V and J genes are TRBV7-3 and TRBJ2-5; a weak D match, TRBD1 (6 bases). Sequences were obtained from PBMCs. The sequence was obtained from a man aged 50 or older in good health and CMV-seropositive. This chain's CDR3 is CASSQTGEQETQYF. CDR3 coding DNA: TGTGCCAGCAGTCAGACAGGCGAGCAAGAGACCCAGTACTTC.